This entry is about one TCR beta chain. The data were taken from a study of blood T cell repertoires in COVID-19. Study-level information: Acute and convalescent COVID-19 specimens originated in the United States, Italy and Spain. PBMCs, B-cell-depleted T cells, or T cells provided the cDNA or gDNA that made up the material.

Methods used by the authors: Counts of nucleated cells, estimated from reference gene primer amplification, were obtained. The repertoire was sequenced with immunoSEQ multiplex PCR; TCRdb's copy has only in-frame clones and lacks some. Clone size and the V and J calls come from that table; the DNA yielded D and trimming. Here the sample spans about 230,000 clones, 65% to 85% being singletons. This CDR3 spans 16 amino acids. V was clipped by 4 bases and J by 1 base, with 17 bases between them. Germline loops: CDR1 SGHNT, CDR2 YYREEE (reference sequence). The TCR originated in a woman aged 80 or over with acute or convalescent COVID-19. The V call is TRBV5-4, the J call TRBJ1-1; D is perhaps TRBD1 (6 bases). The specimen sequenced was peripheral blood. The DNA of the CDR3 is TGTGCCAGCAGCGCCACGACACAGGGACCGAACACTGAAGCTTTCTTT. Protein sequence: CASSATTQGPNTEAFF. The full variable domain, completed using reference TRBV5-4 and TRBJ1-1, is ETGVTQSPTHLIKTRGQQVTLRCSSQSGHNTVSWYQQALGQGPQFIFQYYREEENGRGNFPPRFSGLQFPNYSSELNVNALELDDSALYLCASSATTQGPNTEAFFGQGTRLTVV.